One and the same sample provided the 16 T cell receptor beta chains below, sequenced in a study of cytotoxic CD8 clonotypes in ibrutinib-treated CLL. The method was immunoSEQ multiplex PCR; TCRdb's version includes in-frame clones alone and lacks a portion of them. The table shows 160,000 or so clones, with roughly 80% occurring only once. This specimen was PBMCs, taken after 12 months of ibrutinib treatment. Receptors were obtained from a human donor with chronic lymphocytic leukemia.

The chain couples TRBV18 to TRBJ1-1, with D maybe TRBD1 (6 bases). Germline V gene data show CDR1 as KGHSH and CDR2 as LQKENI. The ends were cut back, 0 bases at V and 2 bases at J, with 10 bases in the middle. There are 15 residues in the CDR3. The CDR3 loop is CASSPPPGTNTEAFF. For the CDR3, the DNA is TGTGCCAGCTCACCACCCCCCGGGACAAACACTGAAGCTTTCTTT.

The chain links TRBV7-4 to TRBJ2-7; the D gene is possibly TRBD2 (5 bases). V was pared by 7 bases and J by 7 bases, with 11 bases between. The CDR3 has 11 amino acids. In germline, CDR1 is SGHVT, CDR2 SQSDAQ. CDR3 protein: CASTPRREQYF. DNA for the CDR3: TGTGCCAGCACCCCTAGGAGGGAGCAGTACTTC.

This chain uses TRBV6-5 with TRBJ1-5; D ambiguous. This CDR3 is 12 amino acids long. Germline V lookup: CDR1 MNHEY, CDR2 SVGAGI. V shed 0 bases and J shed 6 bases, with 3 bases lying between them. The CDR3 bases are TGTGCCAGCAGTTACTCGGGTCAGCCCCAGCATTTT. Translation gives CASSYSGQPQHF.

The V call is TRBV4-3, the J call TRBJ2-7; TRBD2 agrees at 7 bases. V dropped 0 bases and J dropped 0; count of bases not matched to a gene: 2. The V gene's germline CDR1 is LGHNA and CDR2 YSLEER. The CDR3 totals 15 residues. The CDR3 DNA reads TGCGCCAGCAGCCAAGATCGGGGGGTCTCCTACGAGCAGTACTTC. It is translated as CASSQDRGVSYEQYF.

The V and J genes are TRBV7-2 and TRBJ2-2, with TRBD1 matching 8 bases. CDR1 is SGHTA, CDR2 FQGNSA, per germline. This CDR3 has 15 residues. V dropped 4 bases and J dropped 6; count of bases not matched to a gene: 7. The CDR3 nucleotides read TGTGCCAGCAGCTCGGACAGGGTAACCGCCGGGGAGCTGTTTTTT. This codes for CASSSDRVTAGELFF.

The chain joins TRBV7-2 to TRBJ2-2, with TRBD2 matching 9 bases. The trim removed 5 bases at V and 0 bases at J, leaving 4 bases unmatched. Looked up from germline, CDR1 is SGHTA and CDR2 is FQGNSA. CDR3 length: 16 amino acids. The CDR3 bases are TGTGCCAGCAGCCAAAGCGGGGGGCCGAACACCGGGGAGCTGTTTTTT. It yields the protein CASSQSGGPNTGELFF.

This clone was counted a single time. The gene calls are TRBV5-4 and TRBJ1-2; TRBD1 matches at 7 bases. J lost 4 bases, V lost 4 bases, and 13 bases had no gene match. The CDR3 sequence is 16 residues long. Germline V gives CDR1 SGHNT, CDR2 YYREEE (reference sequence). In nucleotides, the CDR3 is TGTGCCAGCAGCCCTCCACCCGGACAGGCCTCCTATGGCTACACCTTC. The encoded protein is CASSPPPGQASYGYTF.

CDR3 nucleotides: TGTGCCAGCAACCTACCGGGGCGTTCGAGCACTGAAGCTTTCTTT. Protein sequence: CASNLPGRSSTEAFF. The chain couples TRBV28 to TRBJ1-1, with D tentatively TRBD1 (5 bases). The CDR3 covers 15 residues. Germline V gives CDR1 MDHEN, CDR2 SYDVKM. Trimming took 7 bases from V and 4 from J, leaving 19 bases between them. Full variable domain (missing parts from reference TRBV28 and TRBJ1-1): DVKVTQSSRYLVKRTGEKVFLECVQDMDHENMFWYRQDPGLGLRLIYFSYDVKMKEKGDIPEGYSVSREKKERFSLILESASTNQTSMYLCASNLPGRSSTEAFFGQGTRLTVV.

The chain joins TRBV19 to TRBJ2-2; the D is unclear. Trimming cost V 6 bases and J 6 bases, with 14 bases left between them. Per germline, CDR1 LNHDA and CDR2 SQIVND (reference sequence). The CDR3 runs 14 residues. CDR3 nucleotide sequence: TGTGCCAGTAGAGAATCGAACTTGGCCGGGGAGCTGTTTTTT. Protein sequence: CASRESNLAGELFF. Full variable domain (outside the CDR3, taken from reference TRBV19 and TRBJ2-2): DGGITQSPKYLFRKEGQNVTLSCEQNLNHDAMYWYRQDPGQGLRLIYYSQIVNDFQKGDIAEGYSVSREKKESFPLTVTSAQKNPTAFYLCASRESNLAGELFFGEGSRLTVL.

Concerning this clone itself: Its ends do not fully match the called genes, so a read error is possible. The rearrangement uses TRBV6-1 and TRBJ2-7; D possibly corresponds to TRBD2 (5 bases). Germline values: CDR1 MNHNS, CDR2 SASEGT. The CDR3 consists of 12 residues. The CDR3 loop is CTSKRDRDEQYF. The CDR3 DNA sequence: TGTACCAGCAAGAGGGATCGGGACGAGCAGTACTTC.

This chain joins TRBV4-1 and TRBJ2-2; 7 bases are a match to TRBD2. V lost 5 bases to trimming and J lost 0 bases; unmatched junction nucleotides: 3. The germline V gene encodes CDR1 MGHRA and CDR2 YSYEKL. CDR3 length: 15 amino acids. CDR3 loop: CASSSRGTNTGELFF. CDR3 in DNA: TGCGCCAGCAGCTCGCGGGGGACGAACACCGGGGAGCTGTTTTTT.

This clone was found a few times. The rearrangement uses TRBV28 and TRBJ1-2; 7 bases fit TRBD1. CDR1 is MDHEN, CDR2 SYDVKM, per germline. The CDR3 contains 13 residues. V gave up 6 bases and J gave up 8 bases; unmatched junction bases: 9. CDR3: CASSTGTASGYTF. Written as DNA, the CDR3 is TGTGCCAGCAGCACCGGGACAGCTTCCGGCTACACCTTC.

The chain joins TRBV29-1 to TRBJ2-1; D tentatively reads TRBD1 or TRBD2 (7 bases each). Germline V gives CDR1 SQVTM, CDR2 ANQGSEA. This CDR3 region has 13 residues. V shed 7 bases and J shed 6 bases, with 16 bases lying between them. CDR3 DNA: TGCAGCGCCTCAGGGGGGGGATCCAATGAGCAGTTCTTC. It specifies CSASGGGSNEQFF.

The CDR3 DNA reads TGTGCCAGCAGTGAAGCTGGTCAGTCCAGTAGCAATCAGCCCCAGCATTTT. It is translated as CASSEAGQSSSNQPQHF. The chain joins TRBV6-1 to TRBJ1-5; D gene ambiguous. Germline V CDR1 and CDR2: MNHNS, SASEGT. The CDR3 length is 17 residues. V was trimmed by 0 bases and J by 0 bases, leaving 12 bases between them.

The V and J genes are TRBV7-9 and TRBJ1-5; the D gene is possibly TRBD1 (6 bases). Germline CDR1 and CDR2: SEHNR and FQNEAQ (reference sequence). The CDR3 sequence is 15 residues long. Between the trimmed V and J ends, which lost 1 base and 7 bases, there was a span of 14 bases. In nucleotides, the CDR3 is TGTGCCAGCAGCTTAGGGGCGGGGGGCGGCCAGCCCCAGCATTTT. Translation gives CASSLGAGGGQPQHF.

The V and J genes are TRBV5-1 and TRBJ2-7, with 9 bases that match TRBD1. Trimming removed 0 bases from V and 2 bases from J; junction bases left unmatched: 3. Per germline, CDR1 SGHRS and CDR2 YFSETQ. The CDR3 runs 15 residues. CDR3 region: CASSLDWTGAYEQYF. CDR3 nucleotides: TGCGCCAGCAGCTTGGATTGGACAGGGGCCTACGAGCAGTACTTC. The whole variable domain, filled in from reference TRBV5-1 and TRBJ2-7, reads KAGVTQTPRYLIKTRGQQVTLSCSPISGHRSVSWYQQTPGQGLQFLFEYFSETQRNKGNFPGRFSGRQFSNSRSEMNVSTLELGDSALYLCASSLDWTGAYEQYFGPGTRLTVT.